This T cell receptor beta chain emerged from a study of synovial regulatory T cells in juvenile arthritis (dated by TCRdb to about 2015). At the level of the whole study: Of the sequenced patients, about 6 received methotrexate, one received methotrexate plus infliximab, a few were therapy-naive, and one had no treatment information. Using matched patient samples, the researchers compared TCRbeta CDR3 repertoires across three groups: blood iaTreg cells, other blood Treg cells and synovial fluid Treg cells. The TCR repertoire comparisons covered Treg and Teff subsets from roughly ten JIA patients with active disease. Although effector T cell subsets in the cohort were also sequenced for comparisons, the Treg dataset on its own covers only blood and synovial fluid Treg cells.

What the study reported, not specific to this receptor: iaTreg TCR repertoires were largely private across patients and partially overlapped with synovial Teff and blood CPL repertoires. More CDR3 sequences were shared by synovial Treg cells with iaTreg cells than with other blood Treg cells, and a closer relation was confirmed by Chao-Jaccard similarity. Blood iaTreg cells showed lower TCR diversity than other blood Treg cells, consistent with antigen-driven expansion.

Libraries were built with the immunoSEQ multiplex PCR assay. TCRbeta CDR3 sequencing was performed by Adaptive Biotechnologies. The authors' analysis ran thus. Repertoire similarity was assessed with the Chao-modified Jaccard index and with the median clonotype overlap from 200 random subsamples of equal sample size. The similarity analyses were based on either productive nucleotide sequences or amino acid sequences translated in silico. Repertoires were compared using hierarchical clustering with single linkage and t-SNE, both based on Chao-modified Jaccard distances. Repertoire diversity was assessed with the Renyi index over a range of alpha values after the sample sizes were normalised. TCRdb holds this immuneACCESS table with in-frame rearrangements only. Some clones are missing; in checked studies, unresolved V genes explain under half, and the rest has no known cause. V, J and clone size were drawn from that table, and D and trimming were deduced from the DNA. This specimen's table enumerates roughly 9,900 clones. The ten largest clones add up to more than 0.95% of the sample.

From the germline V gene, CDR1 is SGHVS and CDR2 is FNYEAQ. Spanning cysteine to phenylalanine, the CDR3 consists of 15 amino acids. The DNA is not on file. With regard to this clone: There is no known antigen for this receptor.

TCR repertoire donors were around eleven juvenile idiopathic arthritis patients with active disease who had not reached inactive disease, 3 polyarticular and 8 oligoarticular. The median age of the TCR-sequenced patients was more than 10 years (range roughly 2.4-25), and their median disease duration was around seven years (range 0.2-19.1). The samples used for TCR repertoire analysis were collected at two centres in Italy. Peripheral blood mononuclear cells were separated on a Histopaque-1077 density gradient and then cryopreserved in approximately 90% FCS with about 10% DMSO. This receptor chain uses TRBV7-6 and TRBJ2-7; TCRdb's assignment of TRBD2 cannot be checked, as there is no DNA. The specimen sequenced was Treg cells from blood. This specimen's cell subset or site label, per the study, means: remaining (HLA-DR-negative) circulating blood Treg cells. The sequence was collected from a donor younger than 30 with juvenile idiopathic arthritis. The CDR3: CASSLAAGGSYEQYF. Reference TRBV7-6 and TRBJ2-7 proteins supply the regions before and after the CDR3; the full variable domain is: GAGVSQSPRYKVTKRGQDVALRCDPISGHVSLYWYRQALGQGPEFLTYFNYEAQQDKSGLPNDRFSAERPEGSISTLTIQRTEQRDSAMYRCASSLAAGGSYEQYFGPGTRLTVT.